Below are 25 T cell receptor beta chains sequenced from a single sample in a study of cytomegalovirus exposure and HLA in healthy donors. Amplification used 60 Vbeta primers and 13 Jbeta primers. Sequenced by immunoSEQ multiplex PCR; TCRdb stores in-frame clones only, minus some. The sample carries 70,000 to 95,000 clones, around 76% recorded once. The sequencing sample was made of PBMCs. The receptors shown here come from a man aged 25-45 years in good health and CMV-seropositive.

Here the CDR3 DNA reads TGTGCCAGCAGTGACGGGCAGGGGTGGACAGGGGGGGAGGGAGAGACCCAGTACTTC. Amino acids: CASSDGQGWTGGEGETQYF. The chain has TRBV6-4 and TRBJ2-5; 10 nucleotides line up with TRBD1. This CDR3 has 19 amino acids. Trimming removed 2 bases from V and 4 bases from J; junction bases left unmatched: 16. From germline, CDR1 is MRHNA and CDR2 SNTAGT.

The CDR3 DNA sequence: TGTGCCAGCAGCACGGGGACTCCCTCGGGGACTGAAGCTTTCTTT. The encoded protein is CASSTGTPSGTEAFF. This chain uses TRBV7-9 with TRBJ1-1; tentative D call: TRBD1 (5 bases). CDR1 SEHNR and CDR2 FQNEAQ come from the germline V gene (reference sequence). The CDR3 runs to 15 residues. V lost 5 bases to trimming and J lost 5 bases, with 18 bases between them.

The chain uses TRBV27 and TRBJ2-2; 14 nucleotides match TRBD2. The germline V gene encodes CDR1 MNHEY and CDR2 SMNVEV (reference sequence). The CDR3 has 18 residues. The V segment lost 6 bases and the J segment 0 bases; nucleotides outside the gene matches: 6. The CDR3 DNA sequence: TGTGCCAGCAGACTAGGACTAGCGGGGGGACCGAACACCGGGGAGCTGTTTTTT. As protein: CASRLGLAGGPNTGELFF.

The chain recombines TRBV29-1 with TRBJ2-5, with D maybe TRBD2 (7 bases). V lost 4 bases, J lost 5 bases, and 17 bases lay in between. The CDR3 extends over 14 amino acids. Per the germline V gene, CDR1 is SQVTM and CDR2 is ANQGSEA. This chain's CDR3 is CSVVLGGPGETQYF. CDR3 coding DNA: TGCAGCGTTGTTTTGGGGGGGCCCGGGGAGACCCAGTACTTC.

Comments on this clone: A read error may produce the germline difference seen at one junction end. The sample has other DNA sequences that encode this CDR3 too. This chain uses TRBV7-2 with TRBJ2-3; TRBD2 matches at 9 bases. CDR3 length: 17 amino acids. The germline V gene has CDR1 SGHTA and CDR2 FQGNSA. The CDR3 loop is CASSFSGGGGYTDTQYF. CDR3 nucleotides: TGTGCCAGCAGCTTTAGTGGCGGGGGGGGATACACAGATACGCAGTATTTC.

The rearrangement uses TRBV7-3 and TRBJ2-1; 11 nucleotides line up with TRBD1. Germline V gene lookup returns CDR1 SGHTA and CDR2 FQGTGA. This CDR3 is 12 amino acids long. The V gene end was trimmed by 5 bases and the J gene end by 16 bases; junction bases not matched to a gene: 7. The DNA of the CDR3 is TGTGCCAGCAGCCGCGGGACAGGGGGGAAATTCTTC. It encodes CASSRGTGGKFF.

The chain carries TRBV7-2 and TRBJ2-5; 8 positions agree with TRBD2. From germline, CDR1 is SGHTA and CDR2 FQGNSA. V trimming: 5 bases; J trimming: 4 bases; junction bases outside the gene matches: 9. This CDR3 has 15 amino acids. Written as DNA, the CDR3 is TGTGCCAGCAGCCTCCGAGGTACTAGCGGAGAGACCCAGTACTTC. Translating it yields CASSLRGTSGETQYF.

The J gene is TRBJ1-1, the V gene TRBV19; D possibly corresponds to TRBD1 (6 bases). Germline-derived CDR1 and CDR2 are LNHDA and SQIVND (reference sequence). V shed 8 bases and J shed 1 base, with 11 bases lying between them. The CDR3 contains 13 residues. The CDR3 DNA reads as TGTGCCAGTGGGCAGGGGTGGAACACTGAAGCTTTCTTT. This sequence encodes CASGQGWNTEAFF.

The J gene is TRBJ1-2, the V gene TRBV28; D perhaps matches TRBD1 (6 bases). This CDR3 is 17 amino acids long. The germline V and J ends were trimmed by 5 bases and 1 base, with 20 bases remaining between them. Germline CDR1 reads MDHEN; CDR2 reads SYDVKM. The CDR3 protein is CASSIRDIYRGNYGYTF. In nucleotides, the CDR3 is TGTGCCAGCAGTATCCGGGACATTTATCGCGGTAACTATGGCTACACCTTC.

The V gene is TRBV19, the J gene TRBJ2-7, with D perhaps matching TRBD1 (6 bases). Germline V gene sequence: CDR1 LNHDA, CDR2 SQIVND (reference sequence). V dropped 4 bases and J dropped 6 bases, with 13 bases sitting between them. The CDR3 consists of 13 residues. The CDR3 bases are TGTGCCAGTAGTACACAGGGCTCCCTCGAGCAGTACTTC. It translates to CASSTQGSLEQYF.

The chain combines TRBV7-9 with TRBJ1-4; 12 bases agree with TRBD1. CDR3 length: 16 amino acids. Per the germline V gene, CDR1 is SEHNR and CDR2 is FQNEAQ (reference sequence). J lost 6 bases, V lost 1 base, and 3 bases had no gene match. This CDR3 is CASSLGDRGQDEKLFF. In DNA form, the CDR3 reads TGTGCCAGCAGCTTAGGGGACAGGGGGCAGGATGAAAAACTGTTTTTT.

The V call is TRBV18, the J call TRBJ2-2; D might be TRBD1 (6 bases). Trimming shortened V by 0 bases and J by 6 bases, and 11 bases separated the two germline ends. CDR1 KGHSH and CDR2 LQKENI come from the germline V gene. This CDR3 spans 15 amino acids. CDR3 loop: CASSPPGHGAGELFF. The CDR3 DNA sequence: TGTGCCAGCTCACCACCGGGACATGGCGCCGGGGAGCTGTTTTTT.

The chain uses TRBV18 and TRBJ2-5; unclear D gene. Trimming left V 2 bases short and J 5 bases short, with 6 bases between. The CDR3 covers 12 residues. CDR1 and CDR2 (germline): KGHSH, LQKENI. CDR3: CASSPSEETQYF. In DNA form, the CDR3 reads TGTGCCAGCTCACCATCGGAGGAGACCCAGTACTTC.

The V and J genes are TRBV7-2 and TRBJ2-7; 8 bases fit TRBD2. The CDR3 covers 13 residues. Germline CDR1 reads SGHTA; CDR2 reads FQGNSA. Trimming cost V 5 bases and J 7 bases; bases outside gene matches: 7. CDR3 sequence reads: CASSTIAGREQYF. The DNA of the CDR3 is TGTGCCAGCAGCACCATAGCGGGGAGGGAGCAGTACTTC.

This clone was recorded a few times. This chain joins TRBV2 and TRBJ1-1, with TRBD1 matching 9 bases. CDR1 and CDR2 from the germline V gene are SNHLY and FYNNEI. This CDR3 spans 12 amino acids. The trim removed 6 bases at V and 5 bases at J, leaving 1 base unmatched. This CDR3 reads CASRDRGTEAFF. The CDR3 DNA is TGTGCCAGCAGGGACAGGGGAACTGAAGCTTTCTTT.

This clone has only one observation. This chain joins TRBV25-1 and TRBJ1-6; TRBD1 might be the D (6 bases). V was pared by 6 bases and J by 7 bases, with 10 bases between. This CDR3 has 13 residues. Germline CDR1 and CDR2: MGHDK and SYGVNS. The chain's CDR3 is CASRSRGNSPLHF. Written as DNA, the CDR3 is TGTGCCAGCAGGTCCAGGGGAAATTCACCCCTCCACTTT.

The chain links TRBV5-1 to TRBJ2-5; 10 nucleotides align to TRBD2. This CDR3 is built from 15 residues. CDR1 is SGHRS, CDR2 YFSETQ, per germline. V lost 4 bases, J lost 6 bases, and 9 bases stayed unmatched. CDR3 coding DNA: TGCGCCAGCAGCCTTAGCGGGGGGCCGGTAAAGACCCAGTACTTC. It encodes CASSLSGGPVKTQYF.

This sequence joins TRBV19 and TRBJ1-3, with 8 bases aligning to TRBD1. CDR1 and CDR2 (germline): LNHDA, SQIVND (reference sequence). V lost 5 bases to trimming and J lost 0 bases; unmatched junction nucleotides: 12. This CDR3 has 18 amino acids. The CDR3 is CASSPGGGFLFSGNTIYF. CDR3 in DNA: TGTGCCAGTAGTCCAGGGGGCGGATTTCTCTTCTCTGGAAACACCATATATTTT. Filled out from reference TRBV19 and TRBJ1-3, the complete variable domain reads DGGITQSPKYLFRKEGQNVTLSCEQNLNHDAMYWYRQDPGQGLRLIYYSQIVNDFQKGDIAEGYSVSREKKESFPLTVTSAQKNPTAFYLCASSPGGGFLFSGNTIYFGEGSWLTVV.

This chain uses TRBV7-3 with TRBJ2-5, with 8 bases identical to TRBD1. V lost 5 bases and J lost 4; bases outside the gene matches: 6. This CDR3 has 14 amino acids. The germline gives CDR1 SGHTA, CDR2 FQGTGA. CDR3 nucleotides: TGTGCCAGCAGCCCGACAGGGGATGGAGAGACCCAGTACTTC. As protein: CASSPTGDGETQYF.

The chain carries TRBV5-5 and TRBJ2-1; 14 bases match TRBD2. Germline V gives CDR1 SGHKS, CDR2 YYEKEE (reference sequence). With 4 bases clipped from V and 7 bases from J, the junction kept 4 bases outside the gene matches. This CDR3 is 15 amino acids long. CDR3 amino acids: CASSRLAGGLNEQFF. The CDR3 region has the DNA TGTGCCAGCAGCCGACTAGCGGGGGGGCTTAATGAGCAGTTCTTC.

On this clone itself: Other DNA sequences in this specimen translate into the identical CDR3. The V and J genes are TRBV2 and TRBJ2-1, with a tentative D call TRBD1 (5 bases). Germline values: CDR1 SNHLY, CDR2 FYNNEI. V shed 4 bases and J shed 6 bases, with 13 bases lying between them. The CDR3 loop spans 14 amino acids. CDR3 DNA sequence: TGTGCCAGCAGTGCCTCGGACACACTCAATGAGCAGTTCTTC. Amino acid sequence: CASSASDTLNEQFF.

J is TRBJ2-7 and V is TRBV10-3, with TRBD2 identical over 11 bases. J gave up 0 bases and V 7 bases, and 2 bases lay outside the gene matches. Germline V lookup: CDR1 ENHRY, CDR2 SYGVKD. There are 14 residues in the CDR3. CDR3 sequence: CAIKTSGVSYEQYF. The CDR3 coding sequence is TGTGCCATCAAGACTAGCGGGGTCTCCTACGAGCAGTACTTC.

There are a few counts of this clone. In nucleotides, the CDR3 is TGTGCCAGCAGTGATAAAGAGCCCGGGGAGCTGTTTTTT. Amino acids: CASSDKEPGELFF. The V call is TRBV4-2, the J call TRBJ2-2, with unresolved D. The length of the CDR3 is 13 residues. Germline loops: CDR1 LGHNA, CDR2 YNFKEQ. Trimming pared 6 bases from V and 6 bases from J, leaving 11 bases between.

This chain connects TRBV6-5 to TRBJ1-3, with TRBD1 as a possible D gene (6 bases). In germline, CDR1 is MNHEY, CDR2 SVGAGI. V was clipped by 4 bases and J by 2 bases, with 12 bases between them. The CDR3 length is 15 residues. CDR3 DNA sequence: TGTGCCAGCAGTTTTCAGGGGATTACTGGAAACACCATATATTTT. Protein product: CASSFQGITGNTIYF.

This chain links TRBV5-1 with TRBJ2-7, with a tentative D call TRBD2 (6 bases). The germline gives CDR1 SGHRS, CDR2 YFSETQ. Trimming cost V 0 bases and J 0 bases, with 13 bases left between them. The CDR3 sequence is 16 residues long. In DNA form, the CDR3 reads TGCGCCAGCAGCTTGGTTGGAGGGACCGTCTCCTACGAGCAGTACTTC. Protein: CASSLVGGTVSYEQYF.